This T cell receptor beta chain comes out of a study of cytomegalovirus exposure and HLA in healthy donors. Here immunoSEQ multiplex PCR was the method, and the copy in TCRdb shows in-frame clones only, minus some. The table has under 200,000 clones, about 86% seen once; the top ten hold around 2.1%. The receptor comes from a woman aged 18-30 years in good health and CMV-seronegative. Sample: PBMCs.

In DNA form, the CDR3 reads TGCGCCAGCTGCCGCCAGGGGGGCACCGGGGAGCTGTTTTTT. It encodes CASCRQGGTGELFF. The J gene is TRBJ2-2, the V gene TRBV4-1; D perhaps matches TRBD1 (7 bases). The CDR3 length is 14 residues. The germline V gene encodes CDR1 MGHRA and CDR2 YSYEKL. The germline V and J ends were trimmed by 8 bases and 4 bases, with 14 bases remaining between them.